Described below is a single T cell receptor (beta chain) sequence and its context. The antigen remains unidentified. This record belongs to a study of T cell repertoires in cytomegalovirus infection. TCRdb ran MiXCR on the reads and lists one entry per CDR3 protein. The data show about 74,000 distinct CDR3 sequences, about 27% seen once. From germline, CDR1 is SGDLS and CDR2 YYNGEE. The V gene lost 0 bases and the J gene lost 2 bases, with 10 bases spanning the gap. The CDR3 has 15 residues. The TCR sequence derives from a human donor in good health (CMV status not recorded). Some clones in this sample may be carry-over from other donors' samples. This chain connects TRBV9 to TRBJ2-3; D is unclear. The input for sequencing was CD8+ T cells from cultured PBMCs, taken from culture after CMV antigen stimulation. The CDR3 is CASSVEVRSTDTQYF. DNA for the CDR3: TGTGCCAGCAGCGTAGAAGTCAGATCCACAGATACGCAGTATTTT.